This TCR beta chain was sequenced in a study of tumor and adjacent non-tumor tissue in lung cancer. Study-level background: There were around eleven adenocarcinoma, 2 squamous cell carcinoma and 1 small cell lung cancer cases. Study-wide results and caveats: Tumor tissue had significantly higher TCR diversity than normal lung. Patients with more diverse tumor TCRs had worse survival.

Three rounds of nested PCR, following a modified ARM-PCR protocol, produced the TCRbeta library. TCRdb re-called the multiplex PCR reads through MiXCR, storing one row per CDR3 protein. The sample records roughly 200,000 distinct CDR3 sequences, about 76% being singletons. In regard to this clonotype: Its specificity is unknown.

V lost 0 bases, J lost 4 bases, and 19 bases lay in between. The CDR3 contains 17 residues. The germline V gene encodes CDR1 SGHDT and CDR2 YYEEEE. This sample's RNA came from whole unsorted tissue. Between August and November 2014, newly diagnosed, chemotherapy-naive lung cancer patients underwent thoracic surgery in China. Sample: lung tumor tissue. This chain connects TRBV5-6 to TRBJ2-5; D is perhaps TRBD2 (6 bases). The TCR originated in a man between 60 and 75 years old with non-small cell lung cancer. The CDR3 coding sequence is TGTGCCAGCAGCTTGGGCCCCCCGGGACTGGGAACAGAGACCCAGTACTTC. Translating gives CASSLGPPGLGTETQYF.